This T cell receptor beta chain emerged from a study of Ad26.COV2.S vaccination and SARS-CoV-2 variants. CDR3 length equals 17 residues. V dropped 5 bases and J dropped 4; count of bases not matched to a gene: 14. The germline V gene encodes CDR1 LGHNA and CDR2 YNFKEQ. Measured with immunoSEQ multiplex PCR; TCRdb has only the in-frame clones, and not every one. The table has roughly 700,000 clones, around 89% seen once. Treatment given: some 20 received Ad26.COV2.S at low or high dose, single or two shots; about 5 received placebo; per-sample allocation not given. Sampling occurred on day 63 after the first vaccine or placebo injection.

The J gene is TRBJ2-1, the V gene TRBV4-2, with 7 nucleotides matching TRBD1. The receptor comes from a person aged 18-60 years who received the Ad26.COV2.S COVID-19 vaccine or a placebo. This specimen consisted of peripheral blood, obtained in a trial of Ad26.COV2.S vaccine versus placebo. The CDR3 coding sequence is TGTGCCAGCAGCTCTGAACCTCCGGGACAGCCTTACAATGAGCAGTTCTTC. The encoded protein is CASSSEPPGQPYNEQFF.